The T cell receptor beta chain under discussion was sequenced for a study of graft-versus-host responses after intestinal transplantation. Study as a whole: Among the recipients, transplants were multivisceral, liver-intestinal, or isolated intestinal. Anti-thymocyte globulin was used for induction in all recipients, who then took tacrolimus and steroids for two to four years. The study's findings and limits: Declining HvG levels early post-transplant were linked to peak circulating GvH clone levels. High graft-versus-host to host-versus-graft T cell clonal ratios marked allografts of patients with graft-donor macrochimerism.

Only in-frame clones appear in the TCRdb table, and some are missing; sequencing was by immunoSEQ multiplex PCR. The sample shows 130,000 to 150,000 clones, about nine tenths of them seen only once. In regard to this clone: Its target is not known.

The junction had 8 bases not matched to a gene; V was cut back by 8 bases and J by 3 bases. CDR3 size: 14 residues. CDR1 and CDR2 from the germline V gene are MNHEY and SMNVEV (reference sequence). This rearrangement joins TRBV27 to TRBJ1-1; 8 positions agree with TRBD1. This TCR was recovered from a human donor who received an intestinal transplant. The sample here was unstimulated CD4+ T cells sorted from spleen or lymph node cells, taken before intestinal transplant. The chain's CDR3 is CASRPRGRYTEAFF. The CDR3 DNA reads TGTGCCAGCCGGCCCAGGGGGCGGTACACTGAAGCTTTCTTT.